These T cell receptor beta chains were read from a single sample in a study of cytomegalovirus exposure and HLA in healthy donors. Assay used: immunoSEQ multiplex PCR; TCRdb lists only in-frame clones, some missing. This sample has some 120,000 clones, with about two thirds found just once. The sequenced material came from PBMCs. These receptors came from a man aged 35-49 years in good health and CMV-seropositive. Both conserved end residues are part of each CDR3. Fields, in order: clone size, D gene, V gene, J gene, CDR3 DNA, CDR3 protein. D genes are given only for firm matches. Only some rows state a clone size, as once, few, many or a class for expanded clones.

size: .
D: .
V: TRBV6-1
J: TRBJ1-5
DNA: TGTGCCAGCAGTGATGCGGTTAGCAATCAGCCCCAGCATTTT
CDR3: CASSDAVSNQPQHF

size: .
D: .
V: TRBV10-3
J: TRBJ1-1
DNA: TGTGCCATTACCCAGGGAGGGGCAGGGACTACTGAAGCTTTCTTT
CDR3: CAITQGGAGTTEAFF

size: .
D: TRBD1
V: TRBV28
J: TRBJ1-4
DNA: TGTGCCAGCTTTGACAGGGACAATGAAAAACTGTTTTTT
CDR3: CASFDRDNEKLFF

size: .
D: TRBD1
V: TRBV27
J: TRBJ1-2
DNA: TGTGCCAGCAGACCACAGGGGTACGAGAGTGGCTACACCTTC
CDR3: CASRPQGYESGYTF

size: .
D: .
V: TRBV9
J: TRBJ1-5
DNA: TGTGCCAGCAGCGTAGGACCGGCGGGTATCCAGCCCCAGCATTTT
CDR3: CASSVGPAGIQPQHF

size: .
D: .
V: TRBV7-2
J: TRBJ2-7
DNA: TGTGCCAGCAGCCGCGGCCAGACCCCCTACGAGCAGTACTTC
CDR3: CASSRGQTPYEQYF

size: .
D: TRBD1
V: TRBV7-2
J: TRBJ2-7
DNA: TGTGCCAGCAGCTTATTTGGGACAGGGACCTACGAGCAGTACTTC
CDR3: CASSLFGTGTYEQYF

size: .
D: .
V: TRBV6-6
J: TRBJ1-5
DNA: TGTGCCAGCAGTTACCCGGGTCAGCCCCGGCATTTT
CDR3: CASSYPGQPRHF

size: once
D: .
V: TRBV6-6
J: TRBJ1-3
DNA: TGTGCCAGCAGTCAACACCACAGGGTAGCTGGAAACACCATATATTTT
CDR3: CASSQHHRVAGNTIYF

size: .
D: TRBD1
V: TRBV28
J: TRBJ1-2
DNA: TGTGCCAGCAGTTCGGGACAGGGGTTATCTGGCTACACCTTC
CDR3: CASSSGQGLSGYTF

size: .
D: TRBD1
V: TRBV7-9
J: TRBJ2-1
DNA: TGTGCCAGCAGGGAAGGGACAGTGTACAATGAGCAGTTCTTC
CDR3: CASREGTVYNEQFF

size: .
D: TRBD2
V: TRBV10-2
J: TRBJ2-7
DNA: TGCGCCAGCAGCGGACAGAATCTAGCGGGAGGGCCCTACGAGCAGTACTTC
CDR3: CASSGQNLAGGPYEQYF

size: .
D: TRBD1
V: TRBV6-1
J: TRBJ1-1
DNA: TGTGCCAGCAGTCAAACGACAGGGGTGGGAACTGAAGCTTTCTTT
CDR3: CASSQTTGVGTEAFF